The text below deals with one T cell receptor (beta chain). Its cognate antigen is unknown. The library was made from cDNA and included unique molecular identifiers. TCRdb called the PCR reads again in MiXCR, with one record for every CDR3 protein. Seen here are a few hundred thousand distinct CDR3 sequences, 39% observed once, and the top ten hold around 8%. The data were obtained in a study of post-analysis software for immune sequencing data. The CDR3 is 15 amino acids. CDR1 is MGHRA, CDR2 YSYEKL, per germline. J was trimmed by 0 bases and V by 2 bases; bases with no gene match: 0. Study observations and caveats: Controls had lower frequencies than patients of about 5 TRBV segments, which included TRBV5-6, TRBV5-1 and TRBV20-1. With F measure, samples from one preparation batch clustered together strongly.

The source of this sequence is a girl aged 2 to 10 with multiple sclerosis. The sequenced sample was blood. This chain connects TRBV4-1 to TRBJ2-1; 8 bases line up with TRBD2. The CDR3 DNA follows: TGCGCCAGCAGCCAACTAGCGGGCTCCTACAATGAGCAGTTCTTC. It is translated as CASSQLAGSYNEQFF.